Listed here is a single T cell receptor beta chain. This entry belongs to a study of blood T cell repertoires in COVID-19. At the level of the study: Spain, Italy and the United States supplied samples that represented acute and convalescent COVID-19.

Clones were sequenced by immunoSEQ multiplex PCR, and TCRdb holds only the in-frame ones, with some missing. The data hold about 110,000 clones, with about 87% observed a single time. V lost 5 bases, J lost 7 bases, and 20 bases lay in between. CDR1 is ENHRY and CDR2 is SYGVKD in the germline V gene. CDR3 length equals 15 residues. This receptor was taken from a woman in her forties or fifties with acute or convalescent COVID-19. Sequencing was done on a sample of peripheral blood. The chain couples TRBV10-3 to TRBJ1-2, with a weak D call TRBD1 (6 bases). CDR3: CAISPRDTRGGGYTF. CDR3 in DNA: TGTGCCATCAGTCCCCGGGACACTCGGGGGGGTGGCTACACCTTC.